This T cell receptor beta chain was profiled in a study of blood T cell repertoires in COVID-19. Study-wide context: Whether acute or convalescent, the COVID-19 samples came from the United States, Italy and Spain. T cells, B-cell-depleted T cells, or PBMCs supplied cDNA or gDNA.

Germline lookup yields CDR1 SGHNT and CDR2 YENEEA. The CDR3 contains 14 residues. Trimming removed 3 bases from V and 5 bases from J; junction bases left unmatched: 5. As processed by the authors: Amplification with reference gene primers provided the estimates of nucleated cell counts. Libraries were prepared by immunoSEQ multiplex PCR; TCRdb keeps only in-frame clonotypes and omits some of them. That table is the source of V, J and clone size, and D and trimming were worked out from the DNA. The table lists under 300,000 clones, 65% to 85% of them singletons. The sequence was obtained from a man older than 75 with acute or convalescent COVID-19. The sample consisted of peripheral blood. The chain uses TRBV11-3 and TRBJ2-7, with 9 bases lining up with TRBD1. CDR3 in amino acids: CASSFRDRDHEQYF. The CDR3 region has the DNA TGTGCCAGCAGCTTTCGGGACAGGGACCACGAGCAGTACTTC.